This T cell receptor beta chain was recorded in a study of T-cell reconstitution after alpha-beta-depleted transplantation in children. Germline assignment: CDR1 WSHSY and CDR2 SAAADI. This CDR3 spans 10 amino acids. V was clipped by 2 bases and J by 6 bases, with 1 base between them. The TCRbeta library was prepared with unique molecular identifiers. TCRdb used MiXCR to reprocess the PCR reads, holding one entry per CDR3 protein. The sample has some 830,000 distinct CDR3 sequences, under 20% seen once. Sequenced material: PBMCs, mostly from graft donor cells, taken 360 days after TCRalphabeta/CD19-depleted stem cell transplant. The sequence came from a male patient aged 10 to 17 who had a stem cell transplant for acute lymphoblastic leukemia, so the T cells may come from the graft donor. The V call is TRBV10-2, the J call TRBJ1-2; the D is unclear. The CDR3 loop is CASSEDGYTF. In nucleotides, the CDR3 is TGCGCCAGCAGTGAGGATGGCTACACCTTC.